This T cell receptor beta chain is from a study of blood T cell repertoires in COVID-19. How the authors handled the data: Amplification from reference gene primers served as the basis for estimated nucleated cell counts. Profiled with immunoSEQ multiplex PCR; TCRdb holds only in-frame clones, not every one. V and J calls and clone size are copied from that table; D and trimming were computed from the DNA. The sample consists of 150,000 to 200,000 clones, under 90% of them appearing once. The CDR3 totals 17 residues. The germline V and J ends were trimmed by 0 bases and 0 bases, with 12 bases remaining between them. Germline CDR1 SGHNT, CDR2 YYREEE (reference sequence). The table lists this clone with a count of one.

The J gene is TRBJ1-4, the V gene TRBV5-4, with D possibly matching TRBD1 (5 bases). Sequencing was carried out using peripheral blood. The receptor's source is a woman in her seventies with COVID-19, enrolled during active disease. For the CDR3, the DNA is TGTGCCAGCAGCTTGGAGGGGTGGGGTTCAACTAATGAAAAACTGTTTTTT. Amino acids: CASSLEGWGSTNEKLFF.